A selection of T cell receptor beta chains follows, all from one sample in a study of breast tumors, draining lymph nodes, adjacent tissues. MiXCR, run by TCRdb on the multiplex PCR reads, gives a single entry per CDR3 protein. The repertoire includes about 100,000 distinct CDR3 sequences, 21% of them detected once, and around 1.2% sits in the top ten. Sample: axillary lymph node tissue. All receptors derive from a female donor with breast cancer. Some clones in this sample may be carry-over from other donors' samples. The CDR3 runs from the conserved cysteine through the conserved F or W.

J | V | CDR3
TRBJ2-1 | TRBV9 | CASSLRQGGHEQFF
TRBJ1-3 | TRBV7-8 | CASSLGRQNGNTIYF
TRBJ2-7 | TRBV7-3 | CASNKGTAPYEQYF
TRBJ2-5 | TRBV12-3/TRBV12-4 | CASSLIQGNKETQYF
TRBJ2-1 | TRBV20-1 | CSARERRLAGRNEQFF
TRBJ2-7 | TRBV15 | CATSRDGLLGPYEQYF
TRBJ1-6 | TRBV7-9 | CASSLWDSPLHF
TRBJ2-3 | TRBV9 | CASSTGTRRDTQYF
TRBJ2-5 | TRBV6-1 | CASSEFHQETQYF
TRBJ2-1 | TRBV9 | CASSGGTSGHNEQFF
TRBJ2-5 | TRBV10-3 | CAISESGQGVQTQYF
TRBJ2-1 | TRBV7-2 | CASRPDWGRFSNEQFF
TRBJ1-3 | TRBV27 | CASSPSTASGNTIYF
TRBJ2-3 | TRBV11-2 | CASSPGGTDTQYF
TRBJ2-7 | TRBV7-9 | CASSLGRGLAGVNLRDEQYF
TRBJ2-2 | TRBV2 | CASRTGVAGELFF
TRBJ2-4 | TRBV19 | CASTMEDWVIIQYF
TRBJ2-2 | TRBV20-1 | CSARTGPNTGELFF
TRBJ2-5 | TRBV19 | CASRARGLGETQYF
TRBJ1-6 | TRBV6-1 | CASSIRRRNNSPLHF
TRBJ2-1 | TRBV5-6 | CASSLAGFSFNEQFF
TRBJ2-2 | TRBV4-1 | CASSQEPGPGELFF
TRBJ1-5 | TRBV15 | CATSRDLGGGDRPQHF
TRBJ1-2 | TRBV7-9 | CASSPLSAPYGYTF
TRBJ2-3 | TRBV10-3 | CAIRGTSGSAQYF
TRBJ2-5 | TRBV5-6 | CASSWAEETQYF
TRBJ1-6 | TRBV20-1 | CSARVGRGNSPLHF
TRBJ2-1 | TRBV2 | CASSVLAGAYNEQFF
TRBJ1-3 | TRBV10-2 | CAPRGKHHIF
TRBJ2-5 | TRBV7-9 | CASSLFYLGTHQGGETQYF